A selection of T cell receptor beta chains follows, all from one sample in a study of cytomegalovirus exposure and HLA in healthy donors. Repertoires were generated with immunoSEQ multiplex PCR, while TCRdb's copy carries only in-frame clones and drops some. This sample has 130,000 or so clones, with roughly 80% found just once. Sequencing was performed on PBMCs. The source of these receptors is a man aged 40-49 years in good health and CMV-seronegative. CDR3s include the opening cysteine and the closing phenylalanine or tryptophan. D genes are given only for firm matches. The size field is filled for only some rows; it gives once, few, many or a size class.

D gene	V gene	clone size	J gene	CDR3 DNA	CDR3 protein
.	TRBV5-4	once	TRBJ2-2	TGTGCCAGCAGCCCTTCCCCACCTAGCCGAGTGCCCGGGGAGCTGTTTTTT	CASSPSPPSRVPGELFF
TRBD1	TRBV9	.	TRBJ2-1	TGTGCCAGCAGCCCTGGACAGGGGACCTCCTACAATGAGCAGTTCTTC	CASSPGQGTSYNEQFF
TRBD1	TRBV28	.	TRBJ1-2	TGTGCCAGCAGTCCATACAGGGGGCTGTTTGGCTACACCTTC	CASSPYRGLFGYTF
.	TRBV10-1	.	TRBJ2-3	TGCGCCAGCAGTGAGAAGTGGGGGACTAGCACAGATACGCAGTATTTT	CASSEKWGTSTDTQYF
.	TRBV6-5	.	TRBJ2-7	TGTGCCAGCAGTTACTCGACGGCCAGCGCCTACGAGCAGTACTTC	CASSYSTASAYEQYF
.	TRBV6-5	.	TRBJ2-4	TGTGCCAGCAGGGAGGGGGGGGGCCCTCCGAACATTCAGTACTTC	CASREGGGPPNIQYF
.	TRBV7-2	.	TRBJ2-7	TGTGCCAGCAGCTCCGACAGGTCGGAGCAGTACTTC	CASSSDRSEQYF
TRBD1	TRBV19	.	TRBJ2-1	TGTGCCAGTACCGTGACAGGGGGCAATGAGCAGTTCTTC	CASTVTGGNEQFF
TRBD1	TRBV28	.	TRBJ2-7	TGTGCCCACTCCGGGACAGCATCCTACGAGCAGTACTTC	CAHSGTASYEQYF
TRBD2	TRBV9	.	TRBJ2-3	TGTGCCAGCAGCACGCTAGCGGGGGCGGCGGATACGCAGTATTTT	CASSTLAGAADTQYF
.	TRBV9	.	TRBJ2-5	TGTGCCAGCAGCCCCCGTGAGGGGGGGGCCGCAAAGACCCAGTACTTC	CASSPREGGAAKTQYF
.	TRBV6-1	.	TRBJ1-1	TGTGCCAGCAGTCTTGTCGAACGGTTGAACACTGAAGCTTTCTTT	CASSLVERLNTEAFF
.	TRBV6-1	.	TRBJ2-7	TGTGCCAGCAGTGACCGCCAGGGCAGGCAGGGTAAGGACGAGCAGTACTTC	CASSDRQGRQGKDEQYF
.	TRBV18	.	TRBJ2-1	TGTGCCAGCTCACCAATACAGGACAATGAGCAGTTCTTC	CASSPIQDNEQFF
.	TRBV5-4	few	TRBJ1-6	TGTGCCAGCAGCTTGACCACAGGGAGCGAATCACCCCTCCACTTT	CASSLTTGSESPLHF
TRBD1	TRBV6-5	few	TRBJ2-7	TGTGCCAGCAGTCTCCCGGGACAGGGTATTGGGGAGCAGTACTTC	CASSLPGQGIGEQYF
.	TRBV28	few	TRBJ1-2	TGTGCCAGCAGTTTACCCCACCTCGGCGGGGGCTACACCTTC	CASSLPHLGGGYTF
TRBD1	TRBV27	.	TRBJ1-1	TGTGCCAGCAGTATCACGGGACAGCTGAACACTGAAGCTTTCTTT	CASSITGQLNTEAFF
.	TRBV27	.	TRBJ2-7	TGTGCCAGCAGTTTTTTAGGAGCAGGGGGGTCCTCCTACGAGCAGTACTTC	CASSFLGAGGSSYEQYF
TRBD2	TRBV5-1	.	TRBJ2-5	TGCGCCAGCAGCTTGCCTAGTGTAGCGGGGCAAGAGACCCAGTACTTC	CASSLPSVAGQETQYF
.	TRBV10-3	.	TRBJ1-2	TGTGCCATCAGTGATAGGCAGGTCCCTACTAACTATGGCTACACCTTC	CAISDRQVPTNYGYTF
.	TRBV19	.	TRBJ1-3	TGTGCCAGTAGTAATTTCGGGGTAGCGGGGCATGGAAACACCATATATTTT	CASSNFGVAGHGNTIYF
.	TRBV28	.	TRBJ1-2	TGTGCCAGCAGTTTAGCCCGACACCTTGGGGGCTACACCTTC	CASSLARHLGGYTF
TRBD1	TRBV7-3	once	TRBJ2-7	TGTGCCAGCAGCTTAGGTGGGACAGGCCCCTACGAGCAGTACTTC	CASSLGGTGPYEQYF
.	TRBV5-6	few	TRBJ2-1	TGTGCCAGCAGCCCGGTGGTGGGGAGCTCCTACAATGAGCAGTTCTTC	CASSPVVGSSYNEQFF
TRBD1	TRBV7-2	.	TRBJ2-7	TGTGCCAGCAGATTTCGGGACAGGAGCTCCTACGAGCAGTACTTC	CASRFRDRSSYEQYF
.	TRBV20-1	.	TRBJ1-1	TGCAGTGCCACCAGGGAAATGCGGGCTTTCTTT	CSATREMRAFF
.	TRBV10-3	.	TRBJ2-1	TGTGCCATCAGTGACCCTCCAACAGAGAGCTCCTACAATGAGCAGTTCTTC	CAISDPPTESSYNEQFF
.	TRBV4-3	few	TRBJ1-1	TGCGCCAGCAGCCAATCCGGGAACACTGAAGCTTTCTTT	CASSQSGNTEAFF
.	TRBV5-1	few	TRBJ1-1	TGCGCCAGCAGCTTGGTTATGAACACTGAAGCTTTCTTT	CASSLVMNTEAFF
.	TRBV2	.	TRBJ1-4	TGTGCCAGCAGTGACCGGACGGGAGCAACTAATGAAAAACTGTTTTTT	CASSDRTGATNEKLFF
TRBD1	TRBV5-6	.	TRBJ1-2	TGTGCCAGCAGCTTGGGACAGGGGATCTATGGCTACACCTTC	CASSLGQGIYGYTF
TRBD1	TRBV6-1	.	TRBJ2-2	TGTGCCAGCAGTCCTGGGACAGCTAACACCGGGGAGCTGTTTTTT	CASSPGTANTGELFF
.	TRBV4-2	.	TRBJ2-3	TGTGCCAGCTCCCAAGAAATGTCGGCAGGCTTTAGGGGAGATACGCAGTATTTT	CASSQEMSAGFRGDTQYF
.	TRBV5-6	.	TRBJ1-5	TGTGCCAGCAGCTTGGGCAGTTTCAGCAATCAGCCCCAGCATTTT	CASSLGSFSNQPQHF
TRBD1	TRBV4-1	.	TRBJ2-2	TGCGCCAGCAGCCACTTCAGACCCGACAGGGGTCACGGGGAGCTGTTTTTT	CASSHFRPDRGHGELFF
.	TRBV5-1	.	TRBJ1-1	TGCGCCAGCAGCTTGTTGGCAGGGGATACTGAAGCTTTCTTT	CASSLLAGDTEAFF
.	TRBV4-2	few	TRBJ2-1	TGTGCCAGCAGCCAAGATCGAGGGCCTTACAATGAGCAGTTCTTC	CASSQDRGPYNEQFF
.	TRBV6-5	.	TRBJ2-4	TGTGCCAGCAGAACTCCCTTTAGGGAGGACATTCAGTACTTC	CASRTPFREDIQYF
.	TRBV5-1	.	TRBJ2-3	TGCGCCACCGGGGACGCTTCTGGGGGGGATACGCAGTATTTT	CATGDASGGDTQYF
TRBD1	TRBV5-8	.	TRBJ2-2	TGTGCCAGCAGCTTATTAGACAGGGAGACCGGGGAGCTGTTTTTT	CASSLLDRETGELFF
.	TRBV27	few	TRBJ2-7	TGTGCCAGCAGTTTATGGGGGCAGACCTACGAGCAGTACTTC	CASSLWGQTYEQYF
.	TRBV7-9	.	TRBJ1-1	TGTGCCAGCAGCTCGCGCCCGGCTGAAGCTTTCTTT	CASSSRPAEAFF
TRBD1	TRBV7-9	.	TRBJ1-2	TGTGCCAGCAGCAGCAGACAGGGGATGGATGGCTACACCTTC	CASSSRQGMDGYTF
TRBD1	TRBV5-1	.	TRBJ2-7	TGCGCCAGCAGCGGGGGTGACAGGGACGAGCAGTACTTC	CASSGGDRDEQYF
.	TRBV27	.	TRBJ2-7	TGTGCCAGCAGTTTTGAATCGGGGGTTCCCTCCTACGAGCAGTACTTC	CASSFESGVPSYEQYF
.	TRBV5-8	few	TRBJ2-3	TGTGCCAGCAGCAATAGGGGAACAGATACGCAGTATTTT	CASSNRGTDTQYF
TRBD1	TRBV15	.	TRBJ2-7	TGTGCCACCAGCAGAGGCGGGACAGGGGGCGGCGAGCAGTACTTC	CATSRGGTGGGEQYF
TRBD1	TRBV27	.	TRBJ1-2	TGTGCCAGCAGCCTACAGGGGGCTCCTCACTATGGCTACACCTTC	CASSLQGAPHYGYTF
.	TRBV4-1	.	TRBJ1-4	TGCGCCAGCAGCCAAGATTGGGGAGGGCTCGGAGAGAATGAAAAACTGTTTTTT	CASSQDWGGLGENEKLFF
TRBD1	TRBV19	once	TRBJ1-2	TGTGCCAGTAGTATTAGGGACAGGGAGGTTTACGGCTACACCTTC	CASSIRDREVYGYTF
TRBD1	TRBV2	.	TRBJ1-5	TGTGCCATCCGGACAGGTCCCAATCAGCCCCAGCATTTT	CAIRTGPNQPQHF
.	TRBV5-5	.	TRBJ1-5	TGTGCCAGCAGCTTGGACAGTCGCAATCAGCCCCAGCATTTT	CASSLDSRNQPQHF
TRBD1	TRBV6-5	few	TRBJ1-4	TGTGCCAGCAGTTTGACAGGGAGAAAACTGTTTTTT	CASSLTGRKLFF
.	TRBV7-3	.	TRBJ1-1	TGTGCCAGCAGCTTAGGGCCCAGCCGGAACACTGAAGCTTTCTTT	CASSLGPSRNTEAFF
.	TRBV5-1	.	TRBJ2-3	TGCGCCAGCAGCCCCGGGACATACACAGATACGCAGTATTTT	CASSPGTYTDTQYF
.	TRBV15	.	TRBJ1-4	TGTGCCACCAGCAGAGATTATGGGGCTTATAATGAAAAACTGTTTTTT	CATSRDYGAYNEKLFF